This TCR beta chain comes out of a study of cytomegalovirus exposure and HLA in healthy donors. Study-level results: Some TCR beta chains (roughly 160 of them) were listed as cytomegalovirus-associated.

The germline V gene has CDR1 SGDLS and CDR2 YYNGEE. J gave up 4 bases and V 3 bases, and 6 bases lay outside the gene matches. This CDR3 spans 15 amino acids. Concerning this clone itself: The target antigen is unknown.

TCRdb's copy holds only in-frame clones and misses some; the assay was immunoSEQ multiplex PCR. The sample lists 150,000 to 200,000 clones, around nine tenths seen once, with 2% to 3% in the top ten. The sequenced material came from PBMCs. This receptor was taken from a man aged 18 to 35 in good health and CMV-seropositive. The chain joins TRBV9 to TRBJ1-2, with TRBD1 matching 10 bases. As DNA, the CDR3 is TGTGCCAGCAGCGCATCGGGACAGGGGAGCTATGGCTACACCTTC. Its translation: CASSASGQGSYGYTF.